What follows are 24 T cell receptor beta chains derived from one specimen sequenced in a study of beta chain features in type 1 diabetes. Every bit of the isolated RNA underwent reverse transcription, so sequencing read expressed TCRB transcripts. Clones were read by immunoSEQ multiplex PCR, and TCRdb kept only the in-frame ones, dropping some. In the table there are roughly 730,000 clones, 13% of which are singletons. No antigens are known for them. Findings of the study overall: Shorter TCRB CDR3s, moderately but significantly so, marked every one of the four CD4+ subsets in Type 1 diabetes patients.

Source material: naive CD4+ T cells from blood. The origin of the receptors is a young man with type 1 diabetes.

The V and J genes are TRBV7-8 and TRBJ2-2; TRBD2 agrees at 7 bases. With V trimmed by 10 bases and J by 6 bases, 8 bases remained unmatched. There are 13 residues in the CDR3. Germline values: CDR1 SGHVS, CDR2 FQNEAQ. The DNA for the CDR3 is TGTGCCACGACGACTAGCACTGCCGGGGAGCTGTTTTTT. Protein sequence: CATTTSTAGELFF.

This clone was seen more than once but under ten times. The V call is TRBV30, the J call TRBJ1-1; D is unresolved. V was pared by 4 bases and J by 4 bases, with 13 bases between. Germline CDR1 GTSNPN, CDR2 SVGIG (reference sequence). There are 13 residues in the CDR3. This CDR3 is CAWTVLAGTEAFF. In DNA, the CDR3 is TGTGCCTGGACGGTCCTCGCGGGCACTGAAGCTTTCTTT.

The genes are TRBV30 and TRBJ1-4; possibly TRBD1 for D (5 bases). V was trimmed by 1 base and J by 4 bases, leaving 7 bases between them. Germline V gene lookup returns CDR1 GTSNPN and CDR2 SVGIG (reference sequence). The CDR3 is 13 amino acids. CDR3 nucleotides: TGTGCCTGGAGTGCGGGGGATAATGAAAAACTGTTTTTT. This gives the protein CAWSAGDNEKLFF. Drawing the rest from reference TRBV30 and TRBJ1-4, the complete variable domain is SQTIHQWPATLVQPVGSPLSLECTVEGTSNPNLYWYRQAAGRGLQLLFYSVGIGQISSEVPQNLSASRPQDRQFILSSKKLLLSDSGFYLCAWSAGDNEKLFFGSGTQLSVL.

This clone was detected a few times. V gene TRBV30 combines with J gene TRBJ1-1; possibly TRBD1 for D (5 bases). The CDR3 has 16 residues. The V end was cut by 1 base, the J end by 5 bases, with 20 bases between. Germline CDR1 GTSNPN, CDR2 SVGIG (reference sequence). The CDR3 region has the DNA TGTGCCTGGAGTGCCAGAATGAGGGGACCTTGGACTGAAGCTTTCTTT. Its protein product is CAWSARMRGPWTEAFF.

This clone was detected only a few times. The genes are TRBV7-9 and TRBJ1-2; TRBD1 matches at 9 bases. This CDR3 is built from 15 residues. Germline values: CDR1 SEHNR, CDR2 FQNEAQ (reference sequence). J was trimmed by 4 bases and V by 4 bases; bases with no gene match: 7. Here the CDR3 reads CASSYKGQGRYGYTF. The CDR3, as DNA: TGTGCCAGCAGCTATAAGGGACAGGGTCGCTATGGCTACACCTTC.

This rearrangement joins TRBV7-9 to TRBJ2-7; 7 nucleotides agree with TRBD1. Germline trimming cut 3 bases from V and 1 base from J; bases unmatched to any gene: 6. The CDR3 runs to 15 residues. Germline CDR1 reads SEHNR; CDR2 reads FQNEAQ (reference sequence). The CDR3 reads CASSLEQGVSYEQYF. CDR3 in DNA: TGTGCCAGCAGCTTGGAGCAGGGGGTATCCTACGAGCAGTACTTC.

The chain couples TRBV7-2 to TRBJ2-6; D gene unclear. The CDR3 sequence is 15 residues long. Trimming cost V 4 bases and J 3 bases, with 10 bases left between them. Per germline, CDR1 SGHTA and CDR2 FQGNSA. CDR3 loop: CASSSSLGGANVLTF. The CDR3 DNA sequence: TGTGCCAGCAGCTCATCGTTGGGTGGGGCCAACGTCCTGACTTTC. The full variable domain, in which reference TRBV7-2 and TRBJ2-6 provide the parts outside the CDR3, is GAGVSQSPSNKVTEKGKDVELRCDPISGHTALYWYRQSLGQGLEFLIYFQGNSAPDKSGLPSDRFSAERTGGSVSTLTIQRTQQEDSAVYLCASSSSLGGANVLTFGAGSRLTVL.

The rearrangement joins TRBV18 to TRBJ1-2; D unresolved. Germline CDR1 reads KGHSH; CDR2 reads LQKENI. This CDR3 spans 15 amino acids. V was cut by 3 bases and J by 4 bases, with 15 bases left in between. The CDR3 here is CASSPGTALGYGYTF. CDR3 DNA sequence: TGTGCCAGCTCACCGGGAACAGCCCTTGGCTATGGCTACACCTTC.

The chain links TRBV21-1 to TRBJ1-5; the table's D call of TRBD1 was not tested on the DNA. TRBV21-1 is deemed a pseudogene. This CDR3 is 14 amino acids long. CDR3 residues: CASRPGKGNQPQHF. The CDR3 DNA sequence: TGTGCCAGCAGACCAGGGAAGGGCAATCAGCCCCAGCATTTT.

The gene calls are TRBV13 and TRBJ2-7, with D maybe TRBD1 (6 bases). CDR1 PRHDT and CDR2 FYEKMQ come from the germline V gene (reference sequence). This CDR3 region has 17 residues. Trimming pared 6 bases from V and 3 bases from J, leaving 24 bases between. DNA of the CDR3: TGTGCCAGCAGATGCTCGCTCCGGGACACCATTTGCTACGAGCAGTACTTC. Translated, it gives CASRCSLRDTICYEQYF.

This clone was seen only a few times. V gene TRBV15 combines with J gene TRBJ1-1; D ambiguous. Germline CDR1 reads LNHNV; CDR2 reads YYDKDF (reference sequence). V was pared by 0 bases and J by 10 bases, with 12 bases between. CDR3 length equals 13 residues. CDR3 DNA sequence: TGTGCCACCAGCAGAGATTGGGCGACGGCAGCTTTCTTT. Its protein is CATSRDWATAAFF.

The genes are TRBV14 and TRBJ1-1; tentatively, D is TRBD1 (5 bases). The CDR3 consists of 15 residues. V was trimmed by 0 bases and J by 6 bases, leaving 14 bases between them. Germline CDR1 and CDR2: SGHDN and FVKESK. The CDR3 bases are TGTGCCAGCAGCCAAGAACCCCGGGGGGGGGCTGAAGCTTTCTTT. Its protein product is CASSQEPRGGAEAFF.

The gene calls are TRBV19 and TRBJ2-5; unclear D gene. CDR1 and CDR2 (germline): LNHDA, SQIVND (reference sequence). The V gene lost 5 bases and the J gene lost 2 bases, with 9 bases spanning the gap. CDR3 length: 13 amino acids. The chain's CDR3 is CASSGLGQETQYF. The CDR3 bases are TGTGCCAGTAGTGGGTTAGGACAAGAGACCCAGTACTTC.

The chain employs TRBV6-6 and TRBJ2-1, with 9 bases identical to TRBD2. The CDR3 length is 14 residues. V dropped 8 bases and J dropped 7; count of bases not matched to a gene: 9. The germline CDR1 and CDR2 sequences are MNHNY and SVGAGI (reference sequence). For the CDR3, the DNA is TGTGCCAGCTTTAGCGGGGGTTCGGGTAATGAGCAGTTCTTC. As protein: CASFSGGSGNEQFF.

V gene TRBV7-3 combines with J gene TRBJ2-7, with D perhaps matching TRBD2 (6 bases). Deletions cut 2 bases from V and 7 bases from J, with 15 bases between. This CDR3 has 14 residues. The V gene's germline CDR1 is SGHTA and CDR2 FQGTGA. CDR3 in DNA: TGTGCCAGCAGCTTAGCGGGGTGGACCGGGGAGCAGTACTTC. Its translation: CASSLAGWTGEQYF.

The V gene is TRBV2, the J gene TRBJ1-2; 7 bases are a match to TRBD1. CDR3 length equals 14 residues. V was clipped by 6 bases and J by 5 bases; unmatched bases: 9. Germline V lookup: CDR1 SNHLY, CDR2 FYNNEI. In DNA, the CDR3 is TGTGCCAGCAGGAATCTCCGGGACAGTTATGGCTACACCTTC. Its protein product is CASRNLRDSYGYTF.

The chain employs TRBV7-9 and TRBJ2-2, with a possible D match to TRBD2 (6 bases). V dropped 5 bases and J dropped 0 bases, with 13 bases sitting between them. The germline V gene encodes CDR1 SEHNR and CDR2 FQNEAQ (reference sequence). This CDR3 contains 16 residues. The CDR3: CASSTTSPANTGELFF. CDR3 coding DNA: TGTGCCAGCAGCACCACTAGCCCCGCGAACACCGGGGAGCTGTTTTTT.

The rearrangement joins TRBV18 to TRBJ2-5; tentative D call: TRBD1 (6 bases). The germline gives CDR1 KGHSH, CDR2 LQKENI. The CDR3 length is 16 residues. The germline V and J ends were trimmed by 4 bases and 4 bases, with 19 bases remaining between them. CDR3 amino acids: CASSLLQTGGGETQYF. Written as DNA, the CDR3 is TGTGCCAGCTCACTACTCCAGACAGGAGGTGGAGAGACCCAGTACTTC.

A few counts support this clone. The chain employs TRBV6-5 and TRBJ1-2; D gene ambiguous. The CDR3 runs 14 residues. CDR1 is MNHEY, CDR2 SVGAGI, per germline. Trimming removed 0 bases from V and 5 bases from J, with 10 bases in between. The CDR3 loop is CASSYSGYDYGYTF. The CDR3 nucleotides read TGTGCCAGCAGTTACTCAGGGTATGATTATGGCTACACCTTC.

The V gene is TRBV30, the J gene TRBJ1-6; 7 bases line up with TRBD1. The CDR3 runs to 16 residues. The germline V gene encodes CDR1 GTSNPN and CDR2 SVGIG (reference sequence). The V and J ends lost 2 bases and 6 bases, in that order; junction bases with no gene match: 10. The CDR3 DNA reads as TGTGCCTGGAGTCTGGAGGGGGCCAATATTAATTCACCCCTCCACTTT. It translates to CAWSLEGANINSPLHF.

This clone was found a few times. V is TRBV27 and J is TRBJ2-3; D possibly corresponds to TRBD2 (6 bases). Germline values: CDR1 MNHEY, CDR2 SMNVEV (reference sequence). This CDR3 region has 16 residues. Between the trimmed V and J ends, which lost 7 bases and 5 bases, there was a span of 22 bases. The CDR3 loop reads CASTEISAGRGDTQYF. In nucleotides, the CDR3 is TGTGCCAGCACGGAAATCTCGGCGGGACGGGGAGATACGCAGTATTTT.

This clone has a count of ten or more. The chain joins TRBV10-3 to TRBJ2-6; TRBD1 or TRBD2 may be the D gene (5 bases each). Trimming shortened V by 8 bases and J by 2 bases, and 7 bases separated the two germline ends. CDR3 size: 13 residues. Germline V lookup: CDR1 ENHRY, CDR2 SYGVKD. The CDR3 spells CAIGGAGANVLTF. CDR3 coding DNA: TGTGCCATCGGGGGAGCTGGGGCCAACGTCCTGACTTTC.

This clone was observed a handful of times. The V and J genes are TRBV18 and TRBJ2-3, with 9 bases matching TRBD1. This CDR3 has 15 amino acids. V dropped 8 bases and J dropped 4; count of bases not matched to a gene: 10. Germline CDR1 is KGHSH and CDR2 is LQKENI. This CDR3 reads CASRLWDRVPDTQYF. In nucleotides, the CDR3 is TGTGCCAGCCGGTTATGGGACAGGGTCCCAGATACGCAGTATTTT.

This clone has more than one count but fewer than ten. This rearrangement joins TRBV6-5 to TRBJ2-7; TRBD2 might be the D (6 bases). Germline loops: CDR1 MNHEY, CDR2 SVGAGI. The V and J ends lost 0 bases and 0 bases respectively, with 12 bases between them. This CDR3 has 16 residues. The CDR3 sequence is CASSYSADYGSYEQYF. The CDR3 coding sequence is TGTGCCAGCAGTTACTCCGCGGACTACGGCTCCTACGAGCAGTACTTC.